Reported below is one T cell receptor beta chain. Its antigen is not known. These data originate in a study of cytomegalovirus exposure and HLA in healthy donors. Study conclusions and caveats: HLA alleles showed associations with roughly 17,000 TCR beta sequences in a later analysis, at a 0.05 false discovery rate.

Use of 60 Vbeta and 13 Jbeta primers characterized the PCR. Clones were sequenced by immunoSEQ multiplex PCR, and TCRdb holds only the in-frame ones, with some missing. The sample comprises roughly 250,000 clones, 65% to 85% of which are singletons, and over 2% rests with the top ten. Germline assignment: CDR1 WNHNN and CDR2 SYGVQD (reference sequence). The ends lost 2 bases at V and 11 bases at J; junction bases unmatched: 8. CDR3 size: 15 residues. Participants comprised healthy donors of bone marrow. The V gene is TRBV10-1, the J gene TRBJ2-2; 10 bases are shared with TRBD2. This TCR was recovered from a female donor in good health and CMV-seronegative. The sample comprised PBMCs. The CDR3, as DNA: TGCGCCAGCAGTGAGCTGGTAGCGGGAGGCGACGAGCTGTTTTTT. It translates to CASSELVAGGDELFF.